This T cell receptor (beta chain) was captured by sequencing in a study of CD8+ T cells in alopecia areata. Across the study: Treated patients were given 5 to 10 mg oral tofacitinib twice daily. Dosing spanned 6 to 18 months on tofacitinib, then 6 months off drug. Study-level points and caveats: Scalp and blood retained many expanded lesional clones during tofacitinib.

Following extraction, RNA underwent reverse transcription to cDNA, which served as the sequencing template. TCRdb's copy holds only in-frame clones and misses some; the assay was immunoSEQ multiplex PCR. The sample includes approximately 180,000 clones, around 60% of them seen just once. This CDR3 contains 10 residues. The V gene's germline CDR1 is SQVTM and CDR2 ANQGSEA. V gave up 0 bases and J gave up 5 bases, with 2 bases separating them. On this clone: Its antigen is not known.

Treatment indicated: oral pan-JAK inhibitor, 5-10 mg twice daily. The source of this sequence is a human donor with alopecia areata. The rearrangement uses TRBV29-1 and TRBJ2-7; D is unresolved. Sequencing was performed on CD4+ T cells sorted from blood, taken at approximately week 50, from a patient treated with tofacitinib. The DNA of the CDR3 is TGCAGCGTTGAAGAGAACGAGCAGTACTTC. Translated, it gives CSVEENEQYF.